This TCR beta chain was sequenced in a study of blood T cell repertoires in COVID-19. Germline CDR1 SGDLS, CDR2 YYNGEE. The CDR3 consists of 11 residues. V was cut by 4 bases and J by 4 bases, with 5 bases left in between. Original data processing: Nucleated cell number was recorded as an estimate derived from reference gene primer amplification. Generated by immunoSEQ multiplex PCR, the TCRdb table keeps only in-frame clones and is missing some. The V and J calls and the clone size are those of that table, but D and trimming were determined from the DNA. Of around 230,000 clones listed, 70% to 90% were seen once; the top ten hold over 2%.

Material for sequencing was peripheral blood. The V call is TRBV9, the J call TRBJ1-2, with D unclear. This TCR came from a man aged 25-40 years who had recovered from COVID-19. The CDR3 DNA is TGTGCCAGCAGCACTGGCTATGGCTACACCTTC. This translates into CASSTGYGYTF.